These T cell receptor beta chains were read from a single sample in a study of vaccination and CD4 T cells after COVID-19. Antigens for these TCRs are unknown. One entry per CDR3 protein results from TCRdb running MiXCR on the PCR reads. The sample includes around 10,000 distinct CDR3 sequences, around a third of them seen just once. Sequenced material: CD4+ T cells from blood, cultured in vitro. These receptors were obtained from a human donor who had recovered from COVID-19. CDR3s leave out the opening cysteine and the closing phenylalanine or tryptophan.

CDR3 length	V gene	J gene	CDR3 protein
13	TRBV28	TRBJ1-1	ASSIPGTGRAEAF
16	TRBV15	TRBJ1-5	ATSRDRRDRYSNQPQH
18	TRBV5-1	TRBJ2-7	ASSPQGTLKTSPHSYEQY
14	TRBV9	TRBJ1-6	ASSVGPGQGTSPLH
11	TRBV6-1	TRBJ1-1	ASSTEAVTEAF
11	TRBV28	TRBJ2-3	ASSPQSTDTQY
14	TRBV10-3	TRBJ2-1	AISESAGRGIREQF
10	TRBV18	TRBJ1-5	ASSTSNQPQH
11	TRBV20-1	TRBJ2-7	SAPGQGAREQY
12	TRBV7-9	TRBJ1-1	ASSFWPTNTEAF
13	TRBV6-2/TRBV6-3	TRBJ1-6	ASSASQGYNSPLH
14	TRBV24-1	TRBJ1-1	ATSDLPGQLNTEAF
13	TRBV10-3	TRBJ1-5	AISQRDSGNQPQH
10	TRBV20-1	TRBJ2-1	SAMTDNNEQF
13	TRBV6-2/TRBV6-3	TRBJ1-2	ASSYSRRPQGGYT
15	TRBV7-2	TRBJ2-7	ASSLAGLGRGFYEQY
11	TRBV25-1	TRBJ1-2	ASSAGQNYGYT
12	TRBV7-9	TRBJ1-1	ASSTWSLNTEAF
11	TRBV11-3	TRBJ2-5	ASRAGGGETQY
14	TRBV6-2/TRBV6-3	TRBJ1-4	ASSYIGAATNEKLF
12	TRBV7-8	TRBJ2-7	ASSSREGEDEQY
11	TRBV20-1	TRBJ1-5	SARGQSNQPQH
14	TRBV7-9	TRBJ1-2	ASSLAQAPNPNGYT
12	TRBV7-3	TRBJ1-5	ASSPSGGFGPQH
12	TRBV20-1	TRBJ2-5	SARGQAGAPTQY
11	TRBV7-9	TRBJ2-7	ASSQDISYEQY
12	TRBV19	TRBJ2-7	ASTVTGGFNEQY
11	TRBV2	TRBJ1-5	ASSGGLNQPQH
10	TRBV5-5	TRBJ1-5	ASSSYNQPQH
13	TRBV27	TRBJ2-5	ASSLNFGGQETQY
12	TRBV7-8	TRBJ1-1	ASGDREGNTEAF
17	TRBV27	TRBJ2-7	ASSAGLAGSTSPPYEQY
13	TRBV7-8	TRBJ1-5	ASSDPRQSNQPQH
13	TRBV28	TRBJ1-5	ASSRTGTSNQPQH
13	TRBV27	TRBJ2-7	ASSLGRGVSYEQY
10	TRBV20-1	TRBJ2-7	SALGQSHEQY
13	TRBV7-9	TRBJ2-7	ASSSGTSGGYEQY
11	TRBV12-3/TRBV12-4	TRBJ2-2	ASSFQGGGELF
13	TRBV7-2	TRBJ2-7	ASSSSGDRNYEQY
11	TRBV27	TRBJ1-1	ASSLLGVAEAF
13	TRBV4-3	TRBJ1-6	ASSQDGRSNSPLH
12	TRBV20-1	TRBJ2-7	SATLAGGPREQY
13	TRBV20-1	TRBJ2-7	SARDPGQSSYEQY
13	TRBV6-1	TRBJ2-5	ASSESFRVGETQY
11	TRBV7-3	TRBJ2-7	ASSLQFGLEQY
14	TRBV20-1	TRBJ2-1	SARDVGPTSYNEQF
12	TRBV20-1	TRBJ1-1	SARDPRSYTEAF
15	TRBV24-1	TRBJ2-3	ATITTRLAGVGDTQY
12	TRBV7-6	TRBJ2-7	ASSRDRTSYEQY
12	TRBV11-3	TRBJ2-5	ASSLGRLQETQY